The T cell receptor beta chain described here comes from a study of blood T cell repertoires in COVID-19. On the study more broadly: The cDNA or gDNA used as material had been derived from T cells, B-cell-depleted T cells, or PBMCs.

The CDR3 spans 13 residues. Germline V CDR1 and CDR2: MNHEY, SVGAGI. The ends were cut back, 2 bases at V and 1 base at J, with 5 bases in the middle. In the original processing: The authors estimated nucleated cell counts from reference gene primer amplification. Assay: immunoSEQ multiplex PCR; the TCRdb copy retains only in-frame clones and omits some. The V and J calls and clone size were taken over from that table, and D and trimming were inferred from the DNA. The profile shows approximately 100,000 clones, around 75% of them singletons. Concerning this clone itself: Other DNA sequences from this sample encode an identical CDR3 as well.

The sample consisted of peripheral blood. The chain uses TRBV6-5 and TRBJ1-1; D uncertain. The TCR was taken from a human donor with acute or convalescent COVID-19. The donor label of this sample is uncertain. CDR3 amino acids: CASSYNRNTEAFF. In DNA, the CDR3 is TGTGCCAGCAGTTACAACAGGAACACTGAAGCTTTCTTT.